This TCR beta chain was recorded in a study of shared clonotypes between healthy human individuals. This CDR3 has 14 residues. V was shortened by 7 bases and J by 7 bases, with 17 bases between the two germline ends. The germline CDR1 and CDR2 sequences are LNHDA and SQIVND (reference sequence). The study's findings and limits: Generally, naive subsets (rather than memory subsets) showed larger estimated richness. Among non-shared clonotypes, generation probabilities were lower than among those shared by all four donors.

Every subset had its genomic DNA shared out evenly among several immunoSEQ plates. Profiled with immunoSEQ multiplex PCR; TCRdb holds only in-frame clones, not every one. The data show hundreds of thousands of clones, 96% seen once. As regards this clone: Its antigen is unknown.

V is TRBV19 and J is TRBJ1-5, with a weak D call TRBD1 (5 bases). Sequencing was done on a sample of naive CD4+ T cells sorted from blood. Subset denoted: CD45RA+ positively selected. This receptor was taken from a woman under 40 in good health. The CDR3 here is CASNLRQSPQPQHF. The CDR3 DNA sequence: TGTGCCAGTAATCTTCGACAGTCTCCACAGCCCCAGCATTTT.